This T cell receptor (beta chain) is drawn from a study of blood T cell repertoires in COVID-19. Original data processing: Amplification of reference gene primers was used by the study to estimate nucleated cell counts. Assay: immunoSEQ multiplex PCR; the TCRdb copy retains only in-frame clones and omits some. D and trimming come from the DNA, and the V and J calls and clone size come from that table. The sample holds roughly 330,000 clones, around 87% seen once. This CDR3 has 15 amino acids. Germline V gives CDR1 SGHAT, CDR2 FQNNGV. The junction had 6 bases not matched to a gene; V was cut back by 5 bases and J by 3 bases. Enrollees, about 18 to 95 years old, lived in some 24 US areas.

The chain couples TRBV11-2 to TRBJ2-2; 7 nucleotides agree with TRBD2. The sequence was obtained from a woman under 40 who had recovered from COVID-19. The sequencing sample was made of PBMCs or T cells enriched from blood (not recorded which). The CDR3 sequence is CASSPLGGYTGELFF. The CDR3 region has the DNA TGTGCCAGCAGCCCCTTGGGGGGGTACACCGGGGAGCTGTTTTTT.